Included here is one T cell receptor beta chain sequence, with context. Its antigen is not known. The data were taken from a study of T cell repertoires in cytomegalovirus infection. As for the study in general: Carrying CMV and the relevant HLA type showed in public TCR beta signatures. Notes on the study in general: Dominating the ex vivo response were HLA-C-restricted CMV-specific TCR beta clonotypes. CMV carriers having the relevant HLA were flagged by cumulative public TCR beta family frequency.

Germline CDR1 and CDR2: SGHTA and FQGNSA. The V gene end was trimmed by 5 bases and the J gene end by 6 bases; junction bases not matched to a gene: 7. The CDR3 is 14 amino acids. TCRdb itself ran the reads through MiXCR, one entry per CDR3 protein. The profile shows around 300,000 distinct CDR3 sequences, roughly 24% of them singletons. Sequencing was carried out using PBMCs. This chain joins TRBV7-2 and TRBJ2-3; 8 bases are a match to TRBD1. This TCR derives from a human donor in good health (CMV status not recorded). Some clones in this sample may be carry-over from other donors' samples. CDR3 bases: TGTGCCAGCAGCACAGGGGGAAGCTCCGATACGCAGTATTTT. As protein: CASSTGGSSDTQYF.